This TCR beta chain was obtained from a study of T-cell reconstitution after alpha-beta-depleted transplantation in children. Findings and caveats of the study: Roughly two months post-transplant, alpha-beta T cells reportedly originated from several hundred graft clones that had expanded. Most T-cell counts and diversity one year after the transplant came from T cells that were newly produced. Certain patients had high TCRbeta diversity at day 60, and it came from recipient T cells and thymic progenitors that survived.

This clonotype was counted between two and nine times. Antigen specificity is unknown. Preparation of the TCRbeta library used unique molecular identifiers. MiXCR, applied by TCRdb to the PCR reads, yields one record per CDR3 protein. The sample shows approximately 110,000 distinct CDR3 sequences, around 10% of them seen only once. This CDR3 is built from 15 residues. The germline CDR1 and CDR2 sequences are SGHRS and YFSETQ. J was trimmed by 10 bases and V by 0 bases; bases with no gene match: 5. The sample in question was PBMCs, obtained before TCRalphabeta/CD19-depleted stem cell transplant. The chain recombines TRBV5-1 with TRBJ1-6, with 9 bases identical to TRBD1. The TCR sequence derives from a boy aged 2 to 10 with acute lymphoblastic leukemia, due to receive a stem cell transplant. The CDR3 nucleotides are TGCGCCAGCAGCTTGGAGGGACAGGGTTGGTCACCCCTCCACTTT. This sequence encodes CASSLEGQGWSPLHF.